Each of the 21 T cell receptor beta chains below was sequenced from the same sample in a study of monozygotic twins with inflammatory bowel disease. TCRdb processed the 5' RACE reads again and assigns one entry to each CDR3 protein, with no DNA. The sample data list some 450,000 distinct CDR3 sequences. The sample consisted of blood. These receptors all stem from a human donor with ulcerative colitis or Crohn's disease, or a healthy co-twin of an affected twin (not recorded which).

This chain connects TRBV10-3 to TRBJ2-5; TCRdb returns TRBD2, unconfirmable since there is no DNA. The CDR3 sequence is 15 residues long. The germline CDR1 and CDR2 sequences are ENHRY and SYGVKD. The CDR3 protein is CAISPSGGAEETQYF.

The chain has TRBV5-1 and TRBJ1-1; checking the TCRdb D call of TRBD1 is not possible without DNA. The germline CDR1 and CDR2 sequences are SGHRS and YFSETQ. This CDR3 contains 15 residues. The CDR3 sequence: CASSRQAGLNTEAFF. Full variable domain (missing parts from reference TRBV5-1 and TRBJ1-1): KAGVTQTPRYLIKTRGQQVTLSCSPISGHRSVSWYQQTPGQGLQFLFEYFSETQRNKGNFPGRFSGRQFSNSRSEMNVSTLELGDSALYLCASSRQAGLNTEAFFGQGTRLTVV.

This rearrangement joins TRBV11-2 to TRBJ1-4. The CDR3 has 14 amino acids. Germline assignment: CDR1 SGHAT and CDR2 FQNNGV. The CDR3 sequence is CASSLQVTNEKLFF.

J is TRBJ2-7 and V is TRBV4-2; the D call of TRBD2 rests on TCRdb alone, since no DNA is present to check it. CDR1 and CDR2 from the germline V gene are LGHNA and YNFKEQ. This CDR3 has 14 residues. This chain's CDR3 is CASSRGTSGYEQYF.

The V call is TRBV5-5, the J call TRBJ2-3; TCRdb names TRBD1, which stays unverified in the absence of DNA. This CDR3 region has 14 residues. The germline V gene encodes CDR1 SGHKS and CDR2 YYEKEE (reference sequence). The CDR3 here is CASSTGTLKDTQYF.

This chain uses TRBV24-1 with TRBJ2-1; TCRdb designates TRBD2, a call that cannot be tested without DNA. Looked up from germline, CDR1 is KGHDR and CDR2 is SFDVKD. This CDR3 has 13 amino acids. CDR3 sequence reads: CATSATTYNEQFF.

The CDR3 loop reads CASTTSGTGFGYTF. The rearrangement uses TRBV5-5 and TRBJ1-2; the TRBD1 assignment by TCRdb is unverifiable without DNA. Germline assignment: CDR1 SGHKS and CDR2 YYEKEE (reference sequence). This CDR3 comprises 14 residues. Filled out from reference TRBV5-5 and TRBJ1-2, the complete variable domain reads DAGVTQSPTHLIKTRGQQVTLRCSPISGHKSVSWYQQVLGQGPQFIFQYYEKEERGRGNFPDRFSARQFPNYSSELNVNALLLGDSALYLCASTTSGTGFGYTFGSGTRLTVV.

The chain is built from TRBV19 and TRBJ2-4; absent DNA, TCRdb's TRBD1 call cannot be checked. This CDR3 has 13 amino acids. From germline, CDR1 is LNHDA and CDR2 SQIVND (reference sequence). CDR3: CASVDRAINIQYF.

The CDR3: CASSPSGGSGELFF. The V and J genes are TRBV3-1 and TRBJ2-2; as DNA is missing, the TRBD2 call by TCRdb cannot be tested. The CDR3 is made up of 14 amino acids. Germline CDR1 LGHDT, CDR2 YNNKEL (reference sequence).

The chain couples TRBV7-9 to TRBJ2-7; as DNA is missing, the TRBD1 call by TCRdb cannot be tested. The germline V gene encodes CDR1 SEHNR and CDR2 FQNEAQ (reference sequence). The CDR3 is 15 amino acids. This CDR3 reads CASSVPDSGPYEQYF.

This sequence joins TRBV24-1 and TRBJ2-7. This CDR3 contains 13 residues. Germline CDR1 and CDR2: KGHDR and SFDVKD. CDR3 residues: CATSDLSSSGQYF.

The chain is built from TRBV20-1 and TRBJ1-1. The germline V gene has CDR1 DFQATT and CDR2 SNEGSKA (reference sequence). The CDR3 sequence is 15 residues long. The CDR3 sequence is CSARGGPESRTEAFF.

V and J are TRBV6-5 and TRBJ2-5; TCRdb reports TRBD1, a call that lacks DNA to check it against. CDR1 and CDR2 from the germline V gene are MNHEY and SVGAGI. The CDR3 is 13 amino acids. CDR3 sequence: CASSYPPGETQYF.

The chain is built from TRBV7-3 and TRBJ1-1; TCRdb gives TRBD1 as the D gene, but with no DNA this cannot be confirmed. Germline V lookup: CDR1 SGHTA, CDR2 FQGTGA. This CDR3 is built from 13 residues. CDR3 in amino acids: CASSSRPQGEAFF.

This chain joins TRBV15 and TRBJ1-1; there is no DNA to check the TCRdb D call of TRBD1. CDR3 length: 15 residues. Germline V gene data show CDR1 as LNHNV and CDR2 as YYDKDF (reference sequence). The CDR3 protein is CATSGYRVGATEAFF.

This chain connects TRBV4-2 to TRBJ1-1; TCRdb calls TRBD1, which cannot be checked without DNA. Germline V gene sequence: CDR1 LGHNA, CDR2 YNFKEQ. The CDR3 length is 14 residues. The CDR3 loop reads CASSQEPPGTEAFF.

This CDR3 reads CASSLASGLRSYNEQFF. This sequence joins TRBV5-1 and TRBJ2-1; TCRdb gives TRBD2 as the D gene, but with no DNA this cannot be confirmed. The CDR3 consists of 17 residues. Germline CDR1 SGHRS, CDR2 YFSETQ.

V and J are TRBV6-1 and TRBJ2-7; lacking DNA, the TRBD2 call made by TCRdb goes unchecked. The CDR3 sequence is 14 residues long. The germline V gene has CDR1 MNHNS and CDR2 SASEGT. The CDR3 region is CASRTASGYYEQYF.

CDR3 region: CASSGEGEQFF. The chain joins TRBV6-1 to TRBJ2-1. The CDR3 is 11 amino acids. From germline, CDR1 is MNHNS and CDR2 SASEGT.

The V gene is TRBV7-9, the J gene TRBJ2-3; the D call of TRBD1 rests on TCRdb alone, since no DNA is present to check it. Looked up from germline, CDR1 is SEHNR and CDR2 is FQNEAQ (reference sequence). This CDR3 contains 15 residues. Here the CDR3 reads CASSSRTGLADTQYF. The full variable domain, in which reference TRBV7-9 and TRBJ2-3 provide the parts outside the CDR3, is DTGVSQNPRHKITKRGQNVTFRCDPISEHNRLYWYRQTLGQGPEFLTYFQNEAQLEKSRLLSDRFSAERPKGSFSTLEIQRTEQGDSAMYLCASSSRTGLADTQYFGPGTRLTVL.

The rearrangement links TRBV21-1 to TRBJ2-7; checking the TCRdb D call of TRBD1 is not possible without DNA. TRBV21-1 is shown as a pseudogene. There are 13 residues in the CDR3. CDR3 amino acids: CANRDRVTYEQYF.